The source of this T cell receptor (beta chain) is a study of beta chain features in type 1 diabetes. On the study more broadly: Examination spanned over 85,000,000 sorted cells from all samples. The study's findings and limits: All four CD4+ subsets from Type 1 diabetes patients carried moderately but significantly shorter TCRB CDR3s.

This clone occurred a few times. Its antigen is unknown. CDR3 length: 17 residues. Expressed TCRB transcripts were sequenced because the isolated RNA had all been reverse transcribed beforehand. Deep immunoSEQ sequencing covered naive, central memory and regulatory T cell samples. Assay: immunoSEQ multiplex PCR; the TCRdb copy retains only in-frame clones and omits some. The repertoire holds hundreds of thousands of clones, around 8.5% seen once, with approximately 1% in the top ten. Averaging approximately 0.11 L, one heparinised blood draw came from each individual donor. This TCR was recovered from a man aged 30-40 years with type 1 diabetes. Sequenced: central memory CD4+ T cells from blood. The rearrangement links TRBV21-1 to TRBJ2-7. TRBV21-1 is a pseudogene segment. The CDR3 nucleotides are TGTGCCACCAATACAACGGGGGCTCCTAAGTTGGGCTACGAGCAGTACTTC. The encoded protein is CATNTTGAPKLGYEQYF.